One and the same sample provided the 19 T cell receptor beta chains below, sequenced in a study of T-cell reconstitution after alpha-beta-depleted transplantation in children. The TCRbeta library was prepared with unique molecular identifiers. From the PCR reads, TCRdb called clonotypes with MiXCR, one entry per CDR3 protein. The table shows 580,000 or so distinct CDR3 sequences, with 20% to 25% occurring only once. Source: PBMCs, mostly from graft donor cells, taken 360 days after TCRalphabeta/CD19-depleted stem cell transplant. The receptors were gathered from a boy younger than two who had a stem cell transplant for acute myeloid leukemia, so the T cells may come from the graft donor.

This clonotype came up a few times. This chain connects TRBV29-1 to TRBJ1-1; the D gene is possibly TRBD1 (6 bases). The germline gives CDR1 SQVTM, CDR2 ANQGSEA. Trimming removed 6 bases at V and 7 bases at J, with 12 bases between. The CDR3 extends over 11 amino acids. CDR3 amino acids: CSVPDSREAFF. CDR3 nucleotide sequence: TGCAGCGTACCGGACAGCCGTGAAGCTTTCTTT.

This clonotype turned up a few times. The chain joins TRBV5-5 to TRBJ2-3, with 9 bases matching TRBD1. This CDR3 is built from 15 residues. From germline, CDR1 is SGHKS and CDR2 YYEKEE (reference sequence). V trimming: 4 bases; J trimming: 0 bases; junction bases outside the gene matches: 3. The CDR3 nucleotides read TGTGCCAGCAGCGGCGGACAGGGGAGCACAGATACGCAGTATTTT. Amino acid sequence: CASSGGQGSTDTQYF.

The rearrangement uses TRBV20-1 and TRBJ2-5; D is possibly TRBD1 (5 bases). The CDR3 consists of 16 residues. Trimming removed 6 bases from V and 2 bases from J, with 22 bases in between. The germline V gene has CDR1 DFQATT and CDR2 SNEGSKA (reference sequence). The CDR3 DNA sequence: TGCAGTGCCTGGGGCCGGGCTCCGGGCGAACAAGAGACCCAGTACTTC. Protein product: CSAWGRAPGEQETQYF.

This clonotype was seen a few times. The rearrangement links TRBV11-2 to TRBJ2-1; TRBD1 matches 7 bases. The junction had 1 base not matched to a gene; V was cut back by 2 bases and J by 9 bases. Germline CDR1 is SGHAT and CDR2 is FQNNGV. The CDR3 is made up of 12 amino acids. The CDR3 here is CASSLKGAEQFF. CDR3 DNA sequence: TGTGCCAGCAGCTTAAAGGGGGCTGAGCAGTTCTTC. Together with reference TRBV11-2 and TRBJ2-1, the CDR3 gives the full variable domain: EAGVAQSPRYKIIEKRQSVAFWCNPISGHATLYWYQQILGQGPKLLIQFQNNGVVDDSQLPKDRFSAERLKGVDSTLKIQPAKLEDSAVYLCASSLKGAEQFFGPGTRLTVL.

This clonotype was seen many times. The chain joins TRBV20-1 to TRBJ2-7; D perhaps matches TRBD2 (6 bases). The germline V and J ends were trimmed by 0 bases and 7 bases, with 19 bases remaining between them. Germline V gives CDR1 DFQATT, CDR2 SNEGSKA (reference sequence). This CDR3 region has 15 residues. CDR3 nucleotides: TGCAGTGCTAGAGACGGAGGACGTACCGCGGGGGAGCAGTACTTC. This sequence encodes CSARDGGRTAGEQYF.

The rearrangement uses TRBV15 and TRBJ2-3; D not resolved. The CDR3 contains 15 residues. Germline-derived CDR1 and CDR2 are LNHNV and YYDKDF (reference sequence). Trimming left V 5 bases short and J 4 bases short, with 16 bases between. The CDR3 DNA is TGTGCCACCAGCCGAACAAAGGTTTTGGCAGATACGCAGTATTTT. The encoded protein is CATSRTKVLADTQYF.

The chain is built from TRBV20-1 and TRBJ1-1, with a weak D call TRBD1 (6 bases). Germline loops: CDR1 DFQATT, CDR2 SNEGSKA (reference sequence). This CDR3 is 17 amino acids long. V shed 5 bases and J shed 3 bases, with 25 bases lying between them. CDR3 protein: CSAFLRRRDTLYTEAFF. Written as DNA, the CDR3 is TGCAGTGCTTTTCTCAGGCGCCGGGACACCTTATACACTGAAGCTTTCTTT.

This clonotype has ten or more counts. The chain links TRBV29-1 to TRBJ1-1; D may be TRBD1 (5 bases). Germline V gene lookup returns CDR1 SQVTM and CDR2 ANQGSEA. The CDR3 runs 12 residues. The ends were cut back, 7 bases at V and 3 bases at J, with 12 bases in the middle. The CDR3 is CSAVPGDTEAFF. The CDR3 nucleotides are TGCAGCGCAGTTCCGGGGGACACTGAAGCTTTCTTT.

In its sample, this clonotype was seen a few times. The CDR3 DNA reads TGTGCCAGCAGCGCCCCCCCTACAGGGGCTGGAAACACCATATATTTT. Translation: CASSAPPTGAGNTIYF. V usage is TRBV25-1 and J usage is TRBJ1-3; 7 nucleotides agree with TRBD1. CDR3 length: 16 residues. The germline V gene has CDR1 MGHDK and CDR2 SYGVNS. The ends lost 6 bases at V and 2 bases at J; junction bases unmatched: 10.

This clonotype was detected ten times or more. The rearrangement joins TRBV7-9 to TRBJ2-2; tentatively, D is TRBD2 (5 bases). V was shortened by 1 base and J by 1 base, with 10 bases between the two germline ends. This CDR3 has 16 residues. CDR1 and CDR2 (germline): SEHNR, FQNEAQ (reference sequence). The CDR3 reads CASSLDTAVNTGELFF. The CDR3 DNA sequence: TGTGCCAGCAGCTTAGATACAGCGGTGAACACCGGGGAGCTGTTTTTT.

This clonotype was picked up a small number of times. The V gene is TRBV28, the J gene TRBJ2-1; D perhaps matches TRBD2 (5 bases). The CDR3 contains 15 residues. The germline V gene has CDR1 MDHEN and CDR2 SYDVKM. Trimming took off 4 bases at V and 0 bases at J, with 10 bases between the two ends. This chain's CDR3 is CASSYRGPSYNEQFF. The CDR3 DNA follows: TGTGCCAGCAGTTATCGCGGGCCCTCCTACAATGAGCAGTTCTTC.

The chain has TRBV5-6 and TRBJ1-5; no definite D call. The CDR3 has 16 residues. Germline loops: CDR1 SGHDT, CDR2 YYEEEE. V lost 1 base and J 0 bases, leaving 11 bases between the germline ends. CDR3 bases: TGTGCCAGCAGCTTGAGCAGACCCCTTAGCAATCAGCCCCAGCATTTT. This sequence encodes CASSLSRPLSNQPQHF. Combining the CDR3 with reference TRBV5-6 and TRBJ1-5 gives the whole variable domain DAGVTQSPTHLIKTRGQQVTLRCSPKSGHDTVSWYQQALGQGPQFIFQYYEEEERQRGNFPDRFSGHQFPNYSSELNVNALLLGDSALYLCASSLSRPLSNQPQHFGDGTRLSIL.

The chain carries TRBV20-1 and TRBJ2-4, with D tentatively TRBD2 (6 bases). V lost 1 base and J 0 bases, leaving 13 bases between the germline ends. The germline V gene encodes CDR1 DFQATT and CDR2 SNEGSKA (reference sequence). The CDR3 is made up of 16 amino acids. CDR3 in DNA: TGCAGTGCTAGAGGGGGGGTGGGGCCAGCCAAAAACATTCAGTACTTC. This gives the protein CSARGGVGPAKNIQYF.

The table lists this clonotype with many counts. The chain combines TRBV15 with TRBJ2-3; 12 positions agree with TRBD1. The CDR3 extends over 15 amino acids. Unmatched junction bases numbered 7, after V lost 7 bases and J lost 5 bases. Germline CDR1 reads LNHNV; CDR2 reads YYDKDF (reference sequence). The CDR3 DNA is TGTGCCACCACCGCCGGGACAGGGGGCAAAGATACGCAGTATTTT. Its translation: CATTAGTGGKDTQYF.

The CDR3 region has the DNA TGCAGTGCTAGTTCCGGGACAGGGAGCGATTACGAGCAGTACGTC. It is translated as CSASSGTGSDYEQYV. The chain has TRBV20-1 and TRBJ2-7, with 9 bases matching TRBD1. V was clipped by 3 bases and J by 4 bases; unmatched bases: 10. Germline assignment: CDR1 DFQATT and CDR2 SNEGSKA (reference sequence). CDR3 length: 15 amino acids.

The table lists this clonotype with many counts. V gene TRBV5-1 combines with J gene TRBJ2-4; 7 bases fit TRBD2. This CDR3 has 16 amino acids. Germline CDR1 and CDR2: SGHRS and YFSETQ. Trimming at V came to 2 bases and at J to 7 bases, leaving 12 bases not matched to a gene. The CDR3 protein is CASSFTGLVGLNIQYF. The CDR3 coding sequence is TGCGCCAGCAGCTTCACCGGACTAGTAGGGTTGAACATTCAGTACTTC.

In this sample, this clonotype turned up a few times. The V and J genes are TRBV5-6 and TRBJ2-3; D tentatively reads TRBD1 or TRBD2 (5 bases each). V was shortened by 6 bases and J by 5 bases, with 13 bases between the two germline ends. CDR3 length equals 13 residues. From germline, CDR1 is SGHDT and CDR2 YYEEEE. CDR3 DNA sequence: TGTGCCAGCAAGGCGCTGGGGGAAGATACGCAGTATTTT. It is translated as CASKALGEDTQYF.

This rearrangement joins TRBV12-3 or TRBV12-4 to TRBJ2-5; TRBD2 is a possible D gene (5 bases). This CDR3 is built from 14 residues. Trimming removed 3 bases at V and 7 bases at J, with 15 bases between. The CDR3: CASSFRRDGGTQYF. CDR3 DNA sequence: TGTGCCAGCAGTTTCCGACGGGATGGAGGGACCCAGTACTTC.

V gene TRBV20-1 combines with J gene TRBJ2-4; TRBD2 matches 7 bases. This CDR3 has 13 amino acids. The germline V gene has CDR1 DFQATT and CDR2 SNEGSKA (reference sequence). The junction had 9 bases not matched to a gene; V was cut back by 6 bases and J by 7 bases. In nucleotides, the CDR3 is TGCAGTGCCCATCGCGCGGGGGATAACATTCAGTACTTC. Protein product: CSAHRAGDNIQYF.